The 22 T cell receptor beta chains listed next were all sequenced from one sample in a study of shared clonotypes between healthy human individuals. Clones were sequenced by immunoSEQ multiplex PCR, and TCRdb holds only the in-frame ones, with some missing. The sample shows 2 million to 3 million clones, roughly 93% of them seen only once. The sequenced material came from naive CD4+ T cells from PBMCs. Subset denoted: CD45RA+ positively selected. These receptors came from a man between 18 and 35 years old in good health. Some clones in this sample may be carry-over from other donors' samples.

The chain uses TRBV20-1 and TRBJ2-5; D ambiguous. The CDR3 loop spans 10 amino acids. Per germline, CDR1 DFQATT and CDR2 SNEGSKA (reference sequence). V lost 5 bases and J lost 5, with 6 bases in between. CDR3 sequence: CSADRETQYF. In DNA form, the CDR3 reads TGCAGTGCTGATCGGGAGACCCAGTACTTC.

The CDR3 reads CASTPPLAGSGNTIYF. CDR3 coding DNA: TGTGCCAGCACCCCGCCACTGGCAGGGTCTGGAAACACCATATATTTT. The chain is built from TRBV28 and TRBJ1-3, with D possibly being TRBD1 (5 bases). The CDR3 is 16 residues long. The V end was cut by 7 bases, the J end by 1 base, with 17 bases between. Germline V gene lookup returns CDR1 MDHEN and CDR2 SYDVKM.

This sequence joins TRBV7-3 and TRBJ2-6; D is perhaps TRBD2 (6 bases). This CDR3 has 14 residues. V was clipped by 5 bases and J by 4 bases, with 9 bases between them. Germline assignment: CDR1 SGHTA and CDR2 FQGTGA. The CDR3 is CASSPAGGANVLTF. In DNA form, the CDR3 reads TGTGCCAGCAGCCCCGCGGGAGGGGCCAACGTCCTGACTTTC.

V and J are TRBV25-1 and TRBJ1-3, with D tentatively TRBD1 (5 bases). This CDR3 spans 16 amino acids. CDR1 is MGHDK, CDR2 SYGVNS, per germline. The V gene lost 1 base and the J gene lost 0 bases, with 10 bases spanning the gap. The CDR3 reads CASSESGRSSGNTIYF. CDR3 bases: TGTGCCAGCAGTGAATCGGGACGGTCCTCTGGAAACACCATATATTTT.

V and J are TRBV5-1 and TRBJ2-3; 10 bases agree with TRBD2. The CDR3 runs 15 residues. Germline CDR1 SGHRS, CDR2 YFSETQ. With V trimmed by 1 base and J by 9 bases, 8 bases remained unmatched. CDR3 loop: CASSLTSGMAGTQYF. The CDR3 region has the DNA TGCGCCAGCAGCTTGACTAGCGGGATGGCGGGGACGCAGTATTTT. The full variable domain, its missing parts supplied by reference TRBV5-1 and TRBJ2-3, is KAGVTQTPRYLIKTRGQQVTLSCSPISGHRSVSWYQQTPGQGLQFLFEYFSETQRNKGNFPGRFSGRQFSNSRSEMNVSTLELGDSALYLCASSLTSGMAGTQYFGPGTRLTVL.

The rearrangement links TRBV4-1 to TRBJ1-4; D remains ambiguous. Trimming removed 0 bases from V and 5 bases from J, with 13 bases in between. The CDR3 is 16 amino acids. Germline V gene lookup returns CDR1 MGHRA and CDR2 YSYEKL. Here the CDR3 DNA reads TGCGCCAGCAGCCAAGAAGGACGCCTTCCAAATGAAAAACTGTTTTTT. Translating it yields CASSQEGRLPNEKLFF.

The rearrangement uses TRBV5-4 and TRBJ2-3; D is unclear. V lost 0 bases and J lost 0, with 8 bases in between. CDR3 size: 15 residues. CDR1 is SGHNT and CDR2 is YYREEE in the germline V gene (reference sequence). The chain's CDR3 is CASSLVGQSTDTQYF. The DNA of the CDR3 is TGTGCCAGCAGCTTGGTCGGCCAGAGCACAGATACGCAGTATTTT.

CDR3: CASSDELGVETGELFF. The DNA for the CDR3 is TGTGCCAGCAGTGACGAACTAGGAGTGGAGACCGGGGAGCTGTTTTTT. The chain joins TRBV2 to TRBJ2-2; weak D call: TRBD2 (5 bases). V lost 3 bases and J lost 5, with 16 bases in between. Germline V lookup: CDR1 SNHLY, CDR2 FYNNEI. This CDR3 has 16 residues. The full variable domain, with the rest looked up from reference TRBV2 and TRBJ2-2, is EPEVTQTPSHQVTQMGQEVILRCVPISNHLYFYWYRQILGQKVEFLVSFYNNEISEKSEIFDDQFSVERPDGSNFTLKIRSTKLEDSAMYFCASSDELGVETGELFFGEGSRLTVL.

The chain combines TRBV4-3 with TRBJ2-3, with a possible D match to TRBD2 (7 bases). V was shortened by 1 base and J by 0 bases, with 11 bases between the two germline ends. The CDR3 covers 16 residues. The germline V gene has CDR1 LGHNA and CDR2 YSLEER. The CDR3 bases are TGCGCCAGCAGCCAAGGTGGGGGGGCTAGCACAGATACGCAGTATTTT. This sequence encodes CASSQGGGASTDTQYF.

The rearrangement uses TRBV11-2 and TRBJ2-7, with D perhaps given as TRBD1 or TRBD2 (6 bases each). CDR1 is SGHAT, CDR2 FQNNGV, per germline. The CDR3 runs 15 residues. V lost 1 base and J 2 bases, leaving 12 bases between the germline ends. The CDR3 sequence: CASSLVGGTTYEQYF. The CDR3, as DNA: TGTGCCAGCAGCTTAGTAGGCGGGACAACCTACGAGCAGTACTTC.

The V gene is TRBV6-1, the J gene TRBJ2-2; D may be TRBD1 (5 bases). Trimming took off 7 bases at V and 6 bases at J, with 12 bases between the two ends. The germline V gene encodes CDR1 MNHNS and CDR2 SASEGT. The CDR3 has 13 amino acids. As DNA, the CDR3 is TGTGCCAGCAAGCAGACAGCCGCCGGGGAGCTGTTTTTT. Translation: CASKQTAAGELFF.

The J gene is TRBJ1-4, the V gene TRBV2; no firm D call. The CDR3 runs 14 residues. Germline CDR1 SNHLY, CDR2 FYNNEI. Trimming removed 1 base at V and 4 bases at J, with 7 bases between. The CDR3 nucleotides read TGTGCCAGCAGTGAAGGGATTTATAATGAAAAACTGTTTTTT. Its translation: CASSEGIYNEKLFF.

The chain employs TRBV25-1 and TRBJ2-5; D possibly matches TRBD1 or TRBD2 (5 bases each). CDR3 length: 12 residues. The V and J ends lost 0 bases and 12 bases respectively, with 11 bases between them. Germline loops: CDR1 MGHDK, CDR2 SYGVNS. DNA for the CDR3: TGTGCCAGCAGTGAATACCCGGGACCTGAGTACTTC. The encoded protein is CASSEYPGPEYF. Supplemented by reference TRBV25-1 and TRBJ2-5, the full variable domain reads EADIYQTPRYLVIGTGKKITLECSQTMGHDKMYWYQQDPGMELHLIHYSYGVNSTEKGDLSSESTVSRIRTEHFPLTLESARPSHTSQYLCASSEYPGPEYFGPGTRLLVL.

As concerns this clone: This sample also contains other DNA sequences that code for the same CDR3. The rearrangement links TRBV7-2 to TRBJ2-7; perhaps TRBD2 as D (6 bases). V lost 1 base and J lost 2, with 12 bases in between. Germline CDR1 reads SGHTA; CDR2 reads FQGNSA. The CDR3 is made up of 15 amino acids. The CDR3 nucleotides read TGTGCCAGCAGCTTAGAGAGGAGGGTCGCCTACGAGCAGTACTTC. Its translation is CASSLERRVAYEQYF.

This chain joins TRBV19 and TRBJ1-2, with a weak D call TRBD1 (6 bases). This CDR3 contains 14 residues. Germline CDR1 is LNHDA and CDR2 is SQIVND (reference sequence). V was shortened by 5 bases and J by 5 bases, with 15 bases between the two germline ends. CDR3 nucleotides: TGTGCCAGTAGTTCACGGACAGTTGGTTATGGCTACACCTTC. It specifies CASSSRTVGYGYTF.

The count of this clone is one. This sequence joins TRBV7-2 and TRBJ2-3, with 13 bases aligning to TRBD2. Germline V gives CDR1 SGHTA, CDR2 FQGNSA. There are 15 residues in the CDR3. The V segment lost 2 bases and the J segment 9 bases; nucleotides outside the gene matches: 5. The CDR3 region has the DNA TGTGCCAGCAGCTTACGACTAGCGGGAGGAGGGACGCAGTATTTT. As protein: CASSLRLAGGGTQYF. Looking up the rest from reference TRBV7-2 and TRBJ2-3 gives the full variable domain: GAGVSQSPSNKVTEKGKDVELRCDPISGHTALYWYRQSLGQGLEFLIYFQGNSAPDKSGLPSDRFSAERTGGSVSTLTIQRTQQEDSAVYLCASSLRLAGGGTQYFGPGTRLTVL.

The genes are TRBV7-8 and TRBJ2-7; D is unresolved. This CDR3 has 12 amino acids. The germline gives CDR1 SGHVS, CDR2 FQNEAQ. V lost 9 bases to trimming and J lost 2 bases, with 11 bases between them. In DNA, the CDR3 is TGTGCCAGTACTCGTACGCCCTACGAGCAGTACTTC. Translating gives CASTRTPYEQYF.

The V call is TRBV5-1, the J call TRBJ1-2; perhaps TRBD1 as D (6 bases). CDR3 length equals 13 residues. V was shortened by 0 bases and J by 13 bases, with 16 bases between the two germline ends. Germline V gene lookup returns CDR1 SGHRS and CDR2 YFSETQ. The CDR3 loop reads CASSLAAGQGCTF. In DNA form, the CDR3 reads TGCGCCAGCAGCTTGGCGGCAGGCCAGGGGTGCACCTTC.

This chain uses TRBV2 with TRBJ1-2, with TRBD1 as a possible D gene (6 bases). Germline V gene data show CDR1 as SNHLY and CDR2 as FYNNEI. V lost 6 bases and J lost 4, with 18 bases in between. The CDR3 has 15 amino acids. The chain's CDR3 is CASSGQSVGGYGYTF. In nucleotides, the CDR3 is TGTGCCAGCAGCGGACAGTCGGTCGGGGGCTATGGCTACACCTTC.

The chain is built from TRBV29-1 and TRBJ2-1; 9 positions agree with TRBD1. This CDR3 region has 16 residues. V lost 7 bases to trimming and J lost 0 bases; unmatched junction nucleotides: 10. Germline V gives CDR1 SQVTM, CDR2 ANQGSEA. DNA for the CDR3: TGCAGCGGCTCGGACAGGGGCCAGAGCTCCTACAATGAGCAGTTCTTC. It translates to CSGSDRGQSSYNEQFF.

The genes are TRBV27 and TRBJ2-7; 13 nucleotides agree with TRBD2. Germline trimming cut 6 bases from V and 6 bases from J; bases unmatched to any gene: 8. CDR3 size: 15 residues. CDR1 and CDR2 (germline): MNHEY, SMNVEV (reference sequence). Here the CDR3 DNA reads TGTGCCAGCAGCCCATTGGGGACTAGCGGGGCCGAGCAGTACTTC. Translation: CASSPLGTSGAEQYF.

V gene TRBV6-5 combines with J gene TRBJ1-2, with D possibly TRBD1 on 5 matching bases. The germline V and J ends were trimmed by 3 bases and 6 bases, with 20 bases remaining between them. CDR1 is MNHEY, CDR2 SVGAGI, per germline. The CDR3 loop spans 16 amino acids. In nucleotides, the CDR3 is TGTGCCAGCAGTTATCGGATGAGAAGAGGGGCGCATGGCTACACCTTC. Translating gives CASSYRMRRGAHGYTF.